Below are 5 T cell receptor beta chains sequenced from a single sample in a study of T cell changes during pregnancy in multiple sclerosis. Only in-frame clones appear in the TCRdb table, and some are missing; sequencing was by immunoSEQ multiplex PCR. The table has some 75,000 clones, 90% to 95% seen once. The sample in question was peripheral blood, obtained in the second trimester of pregnancy. These receptors all stem from a female donor with multiple sclerosis, enrolled in a pregnancy study.

This clone has a single count. The gene calls are TRBV6-5 and TRBJ2-5, with a weak D call TRBD1 (6 bases). The CDR3 is 13 residues long. From germline, CDR1 is MNHEY and CDR2 SVGAGI. The germline V and J ends were trimmed by 5 bases and 6 bases, with 13 bases remaining between them. The CDR3: CASSEQGRKTQYF. The CDR3 DNA sequence: TGTGCCAGCAGTGAACAGGGACGGAAGACCCAGTACTTC.

This clone was detected only a few times. This rearrangement joins TRBV28 to TRBJ1-1; TRBD1 might be the D (5 bases). Germline V gene lookup returns CDR1 MDHEN and CDR2 SYDVKM. Trimming removed 3 bases at V and 4 bases at J, with 18 bases between. This CDR3 contains 16 residues. The CDR3, as DNA: TGTGCCAGCAGTTTCTGGGGGGGATCTCGGGGCACTGAAGCTTTCTTT. Translated: CASSFWGGSRGTEAFF.

V and J are TRBV13 and TRBJ1-1; 8 bases line up with TRBD1. Germline-derived CDR1 and CDR2 are PRHDT and FYEKMQ (reference sequence). The CDR3 consists of 13 residues. V lost 5 bases, J lost 6 bases, and 5 bases stayed unmatched. CDR3 residues: CASSHRGDAEAFF. CDR3 DNA sequence: TGTGCCAGCAGCCACAGGGGGGACGCTGAAGCTTTCTTT.

The chain couples TRBV12-5 to TRBJ2-3; 8 bases match TRBD1. CDR1 and CDR2 from the germline V gene are LGHNT and FRNRAP. Germline trimming cut 5 bases from V and 4 bases from J; bases unmatched to any gene: 8. The CDR3 has 15 residues. The CDR3 protein is CASGGTGGRADTQYF. CDR3 DNA: TGTGCTAGTGGTGGTACAGGGGGACGGGCAGATACGCAGTATTTT.

On this clone: At one of its ends the junction is not consistent with the germline gene, which may arise from a read error. The chain employs TRBV5-1 and TRBJ1-2; 7 nucleotides line up with TRBD1. Germline V lookup: CDR1 SGHRS, CDR2 YFSETQ. CDR3 length: 12 residues. This CDR3 reads CASSTQQGRPFF. The CDR3 DNA sequence: TGCGCCAGCAGCACCCAACAGGGGCGCCCGTTCTTC.